This TCR beta chain was recorded in a study of shared clonotypes between healthy human individuals. Across the study: Per donor, three plates held CD4 naive cells, three held CD4 memory, two held CD8 naive and one held CD8 memory.

Several immunoSEQ plates held equal portions of the genomic DNA taken from each subset. Measured with immunoSEQ multiplex PCR; TCRdb has only the in-frame clones, and not every one. In the table there are millions of clones, 85% to 95% of which are singletons. Sequencing input: naive CD4+ T cells sorted from blood. The subset denotes: CD45RA+ positively selected. This clonotype was sampled from a man between 18 and 35 years old in good health.

The CDR3 spells CASRAGGRGLTNEKLFF. CDR3 DNA sequence: TGTGCCAGCAGGGCCGGCGGCAGGGGGTTAACTAATGAAAAACTGTTTTTT. The chain employs TRBV27 and TRBJ1-4, with TRBD1 identical over 7 bases. V was pared by 6 bases and J by 1 base, with 11 bases of the junction left unmatched. This CDR3 has 17 amino acids. Looked up from germline, CDR1 is MNHEY and CDR2 is SMNVEV (reference sequence). Together with reference TRBV27 and TRBJ1-4, the CDR3 gives the full variable domain: EAQVTQNPRYLITVTGKKLTVTCSQNMNHEYMSWYRQDPGLGLRQIYYSMNVEVTDKGDVPEGYKVSRKEKRNFPLILESPSPNQTSLYFCASRAGGRGLTNEKLFFGSGTQLSVL.